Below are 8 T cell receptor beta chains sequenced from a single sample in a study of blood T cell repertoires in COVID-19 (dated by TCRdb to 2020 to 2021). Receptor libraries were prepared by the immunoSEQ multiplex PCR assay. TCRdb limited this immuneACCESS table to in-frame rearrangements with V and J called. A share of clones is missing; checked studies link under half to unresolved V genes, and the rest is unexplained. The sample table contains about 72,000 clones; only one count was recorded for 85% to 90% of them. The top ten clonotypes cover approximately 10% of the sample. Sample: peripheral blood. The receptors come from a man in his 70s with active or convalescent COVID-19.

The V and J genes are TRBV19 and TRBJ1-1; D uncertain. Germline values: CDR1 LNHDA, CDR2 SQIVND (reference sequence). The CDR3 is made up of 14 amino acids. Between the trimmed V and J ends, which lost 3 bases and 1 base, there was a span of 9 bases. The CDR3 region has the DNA TGTGCCAGTAGTATCTGGGCGGGGAACACTGAAGCTTTCTTT. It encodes CASSIWAGNTEAFF.

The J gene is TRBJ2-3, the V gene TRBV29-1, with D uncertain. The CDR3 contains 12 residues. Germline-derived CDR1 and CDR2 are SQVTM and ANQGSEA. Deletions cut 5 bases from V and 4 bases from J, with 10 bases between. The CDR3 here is CSVRKTSDTQYF. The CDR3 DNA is TGCAGCGTTAGAAAGACATCAGATACGCAGTATTTT.

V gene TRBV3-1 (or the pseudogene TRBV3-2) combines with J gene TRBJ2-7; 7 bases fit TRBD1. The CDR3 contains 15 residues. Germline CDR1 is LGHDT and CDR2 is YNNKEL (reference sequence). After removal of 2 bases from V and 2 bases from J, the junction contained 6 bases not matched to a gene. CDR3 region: CASSQTGQPTYEQYF. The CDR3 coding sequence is TGTGCCAGCAGCCAAACGGGACAGCCAACCTACGAGCAGTACTTC.

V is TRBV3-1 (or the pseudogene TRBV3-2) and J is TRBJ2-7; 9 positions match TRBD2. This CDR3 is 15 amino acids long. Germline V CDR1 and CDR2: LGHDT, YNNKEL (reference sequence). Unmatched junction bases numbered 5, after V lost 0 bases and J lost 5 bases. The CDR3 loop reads CASSQDGGRADEQYF. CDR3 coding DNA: TGTGCCAGCAGCCAAGATGGCGGGAGGGCCGACGAGCAGTACTTC.

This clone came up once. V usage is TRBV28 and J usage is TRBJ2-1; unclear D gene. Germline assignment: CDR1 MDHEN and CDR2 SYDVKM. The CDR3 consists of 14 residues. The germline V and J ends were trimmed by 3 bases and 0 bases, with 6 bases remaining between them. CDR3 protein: CASSFSSSYNEQFF. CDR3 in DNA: TGTGCCAGCAGTTTTTCGAGCTCCTACAATGAGCAGTTCTTC.

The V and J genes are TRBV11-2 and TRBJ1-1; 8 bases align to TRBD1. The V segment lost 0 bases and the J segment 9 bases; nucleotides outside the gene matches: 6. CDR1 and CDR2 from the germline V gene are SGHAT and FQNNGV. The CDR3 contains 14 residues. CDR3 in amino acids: CASSLDRTGSQAFF. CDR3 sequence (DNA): TGTGCCAGCAGCTTAGATCGGACAGGGTCACAAGCTTTCTTT.

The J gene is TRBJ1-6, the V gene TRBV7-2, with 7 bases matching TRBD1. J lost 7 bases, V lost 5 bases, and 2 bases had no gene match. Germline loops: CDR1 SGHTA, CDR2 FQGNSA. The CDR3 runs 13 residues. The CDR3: CASSLQGNSPLHF. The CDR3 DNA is TGTGCCAGCAGCCTACAGGGGAATTCACCCCTCCACTTT. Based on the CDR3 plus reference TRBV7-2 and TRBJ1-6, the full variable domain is GAGVSQSPSNKVTEKGKDVELRCDPISGHTALYWYRQSLGQGLEFLIYFQGNSAPDKSGLPSDRFSAERTGGSVSTLTIQRTQQEDSAVYLCASSLQGNSPLHFGNGTRLTVT.

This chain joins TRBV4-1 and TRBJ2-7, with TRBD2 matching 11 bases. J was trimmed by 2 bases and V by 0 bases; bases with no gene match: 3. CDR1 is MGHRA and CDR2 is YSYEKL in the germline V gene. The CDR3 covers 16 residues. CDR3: CASSQDTSGSAYEQYF. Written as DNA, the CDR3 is TGCGCCAGCAGCCAAGATACTAGCGGGAGTGCCTACGAGCAGTACTTC.